This T cell receptor beta chain was recorded in a study of T cells in Graves' hyperthyroidism and ophthalmopathy. Study overall: Peripheral blood was collected at initial diagnosis, before any treatment.

TCR beta CDR3 sequences were amplified from RNA transcripts. HTBI primers were employed in a first-round RT-PCR of the TCR CDR3. From the multiplex PCR reads, TCRdb called clonotypes with MiXCR, one entry per CDR3 protein. The profile covers hundreds of thousands of distinct CDR3 sequences, with about 13% appearing a single time and around 9.2% taken by the ten largest. Out of around 10 ml of fresh peripheral blood came the PBMCs. CDR3 length equals 15 residues. As concerns this clonotype: Compared with germline, one end of the junction differs, possibly owing to a read error.

Sequences were obtained from blood. The TCR originated in a woman aged 18-29 years with Graves' hyperthyroidism. The genes are TRBV12-3 or TRBV12-4 and TRBJ2-1; TRBD2 matches 13 bases. The CDR3 reads CASRASSGLAGPQGF. In DNA form, the CDR3 reads TGTGCCAGCAGGGCCAGTTCGGGACTAGCGGGACCCCAAGGCTTC.